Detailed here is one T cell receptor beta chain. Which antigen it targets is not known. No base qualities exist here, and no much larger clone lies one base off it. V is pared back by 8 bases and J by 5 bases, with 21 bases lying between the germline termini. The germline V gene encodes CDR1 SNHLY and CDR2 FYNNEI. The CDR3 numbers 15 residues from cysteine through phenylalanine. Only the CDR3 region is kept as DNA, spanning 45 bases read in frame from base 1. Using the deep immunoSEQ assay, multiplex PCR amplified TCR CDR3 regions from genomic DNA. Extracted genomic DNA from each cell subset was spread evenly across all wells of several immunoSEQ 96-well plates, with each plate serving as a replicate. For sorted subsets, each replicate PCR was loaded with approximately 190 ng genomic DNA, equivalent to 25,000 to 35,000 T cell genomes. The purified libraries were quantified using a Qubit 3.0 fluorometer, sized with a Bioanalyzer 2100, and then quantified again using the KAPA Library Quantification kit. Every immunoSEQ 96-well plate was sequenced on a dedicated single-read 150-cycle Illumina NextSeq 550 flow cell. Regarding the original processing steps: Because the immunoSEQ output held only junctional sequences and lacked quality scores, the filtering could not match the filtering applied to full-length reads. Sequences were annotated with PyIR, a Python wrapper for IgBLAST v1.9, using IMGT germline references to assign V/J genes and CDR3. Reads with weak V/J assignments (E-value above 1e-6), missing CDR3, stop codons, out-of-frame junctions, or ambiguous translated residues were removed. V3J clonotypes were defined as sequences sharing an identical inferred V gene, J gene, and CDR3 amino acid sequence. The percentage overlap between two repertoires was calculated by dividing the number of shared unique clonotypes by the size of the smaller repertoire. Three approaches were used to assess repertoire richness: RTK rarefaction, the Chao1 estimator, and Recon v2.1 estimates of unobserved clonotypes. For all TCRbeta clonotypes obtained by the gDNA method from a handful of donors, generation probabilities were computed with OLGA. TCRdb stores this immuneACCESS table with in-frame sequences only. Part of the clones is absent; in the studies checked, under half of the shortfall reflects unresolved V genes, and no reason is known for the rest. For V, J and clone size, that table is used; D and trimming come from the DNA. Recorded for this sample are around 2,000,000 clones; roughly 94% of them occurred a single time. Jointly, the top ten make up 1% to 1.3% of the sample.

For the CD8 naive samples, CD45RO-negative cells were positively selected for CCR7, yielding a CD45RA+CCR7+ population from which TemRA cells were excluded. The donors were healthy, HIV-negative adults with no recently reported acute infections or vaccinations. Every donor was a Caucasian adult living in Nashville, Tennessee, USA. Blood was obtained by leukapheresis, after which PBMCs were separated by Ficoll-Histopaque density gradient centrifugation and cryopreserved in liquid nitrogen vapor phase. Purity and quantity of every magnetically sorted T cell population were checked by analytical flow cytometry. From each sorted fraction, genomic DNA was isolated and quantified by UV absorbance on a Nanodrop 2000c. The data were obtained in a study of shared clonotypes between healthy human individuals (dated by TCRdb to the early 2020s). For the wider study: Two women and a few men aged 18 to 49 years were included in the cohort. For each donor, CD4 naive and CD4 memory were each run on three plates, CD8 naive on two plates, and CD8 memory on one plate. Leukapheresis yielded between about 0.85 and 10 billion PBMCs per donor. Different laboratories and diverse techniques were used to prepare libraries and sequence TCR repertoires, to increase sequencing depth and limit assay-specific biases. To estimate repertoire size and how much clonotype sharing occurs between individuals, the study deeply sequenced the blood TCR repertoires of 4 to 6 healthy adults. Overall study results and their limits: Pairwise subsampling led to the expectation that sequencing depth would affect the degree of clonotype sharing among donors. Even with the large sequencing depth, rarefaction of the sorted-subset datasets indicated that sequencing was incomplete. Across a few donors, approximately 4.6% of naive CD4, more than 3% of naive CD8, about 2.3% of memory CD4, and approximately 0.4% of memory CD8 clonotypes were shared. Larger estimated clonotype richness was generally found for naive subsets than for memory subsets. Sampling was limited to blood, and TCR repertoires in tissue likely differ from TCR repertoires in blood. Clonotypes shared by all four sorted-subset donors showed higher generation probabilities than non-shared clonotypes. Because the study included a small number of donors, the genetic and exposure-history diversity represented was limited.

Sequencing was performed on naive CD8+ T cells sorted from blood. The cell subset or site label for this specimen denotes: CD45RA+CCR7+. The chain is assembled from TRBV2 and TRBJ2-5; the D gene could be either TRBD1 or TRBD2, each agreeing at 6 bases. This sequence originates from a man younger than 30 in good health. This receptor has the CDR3 CASDDKTGGKETQYF. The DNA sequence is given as TGTGCCAGCGATGATAAGACAGGAGGGAAGGAGACCCAGTACTTC.